The entry that follows covers one T cell receptor beta chain sequence. Its specificity is unknown. The record originates from a study of cytomegalovirus exposure and HLA in healthy donors. Study conclusions and caveats: Further analysis was carried out later, and it showed several of the most significant clusters appearing linked to common viral pathogens.

The PCR ran on 60 Vbeta and 13 Jbeta primers. Generated by immunoSEQ multiplex PCR, the TCRdb table keeps only in-frame clones and is missing some. This table holds approximately 280,000 clones, about 90% found once. Germline CDR1 and CDR2: SNHLY and FYNNEI. After removal of 1 base from V and 3 bases from J, the junction contained 9 bases not matched to a gene. This CDR3 is 17 amino acids long. This TCR was sampled from a woman between 18 and 29 years old in good health and CMV-seronegative. Sequencing was done on a sample of PBMCs. The chain has TRBV2 and TRBJ2-5, with TRBD2 identical over 9 bases. The CDR3: CASSEGFAGGGEETQYF. In DNA form, the CDR3 reads TGTGCCAGCAGTGAAGGGTTCGCGGGAGGGGGGGAAGAGACCCAGTACTTC.